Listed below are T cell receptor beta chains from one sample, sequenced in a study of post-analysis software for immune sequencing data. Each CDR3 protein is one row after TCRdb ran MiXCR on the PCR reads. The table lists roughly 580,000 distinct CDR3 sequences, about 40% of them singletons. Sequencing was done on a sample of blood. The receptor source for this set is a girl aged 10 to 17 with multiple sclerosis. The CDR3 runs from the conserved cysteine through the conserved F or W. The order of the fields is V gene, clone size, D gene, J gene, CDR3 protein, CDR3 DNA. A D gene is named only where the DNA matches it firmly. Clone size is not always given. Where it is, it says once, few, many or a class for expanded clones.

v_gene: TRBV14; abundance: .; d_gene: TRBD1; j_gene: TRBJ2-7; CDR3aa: CASGQGYLYEQYF; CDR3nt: TGTGCCAGCGGACAGGGATACCTCTACGAGCAGTACTTC
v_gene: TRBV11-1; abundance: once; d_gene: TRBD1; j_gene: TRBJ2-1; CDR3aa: CASSAMGQGAYNEQFF; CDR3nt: TGTGCCAGCAGCGCTATGGGACAGGGGGCCTACAATGAGCAGTTCTTC
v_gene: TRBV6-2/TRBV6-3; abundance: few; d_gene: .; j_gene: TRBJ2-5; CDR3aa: CASTSPGHSQETQYF; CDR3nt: TGTGCCAGCACTTCCCCGGGACACTCCCAAGAGACCCAGTACTTC
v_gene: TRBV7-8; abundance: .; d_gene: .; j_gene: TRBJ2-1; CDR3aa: CASSLGRVSYNEQFF; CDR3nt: TGTGCCAGCAGCTTAGGCCGGGTCTCCTACAATGAGCAGTTCTTC
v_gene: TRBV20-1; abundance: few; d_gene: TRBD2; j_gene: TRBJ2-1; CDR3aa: CSARILGRETVLNEQFF; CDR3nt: TGCAGTGCTAGGATCCTCGGGCGGGAGACCGTCTTGAATGAGCAGTTCTTC
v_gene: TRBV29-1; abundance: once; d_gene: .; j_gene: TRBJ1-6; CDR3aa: CSVGWGADLHF; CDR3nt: TGCAGCGTTGGTTGGGGGGCGGACCTCCACTTT
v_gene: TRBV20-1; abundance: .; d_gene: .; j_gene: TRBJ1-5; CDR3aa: CSVLAGVENQPQHF; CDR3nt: TGCAGTGTTCTTGCAGGGGTAGAGAATCAGCCCCAGCATTTT
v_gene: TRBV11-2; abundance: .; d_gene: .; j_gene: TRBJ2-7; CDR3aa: CASTRVGRPTYEQYF; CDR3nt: TGTGCCAGCACCCGAGTGGGGCGACCCACCTACGAGCAGTACTTC
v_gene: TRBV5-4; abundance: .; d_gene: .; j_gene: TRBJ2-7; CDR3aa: CASSPWGASTYEQYF; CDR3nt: TGTGCCAGCAGCCCGTGGGGGGCCTCAACCTACGAGCAGTACTTC
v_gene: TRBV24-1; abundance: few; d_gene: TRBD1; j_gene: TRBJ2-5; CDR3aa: CATSDRGKDQETQYF; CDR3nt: TGTGCCACCAGTGACAGGGGGAAAGACCAAGAGACCCAGTACTTC
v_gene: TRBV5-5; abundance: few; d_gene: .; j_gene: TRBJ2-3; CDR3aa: CASSLWRARDHRDTQYF; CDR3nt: TGTGCCAGCAGCTTGTGGCGTGCCAGGGATCATCGGGATACGCAGTATTTT
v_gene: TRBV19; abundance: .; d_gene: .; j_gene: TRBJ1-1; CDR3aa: CASSPTVMNTEAFF; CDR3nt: TGTGCCAGTAGCCCGACAGTGATGAACACTGAAGCTTTCTTT
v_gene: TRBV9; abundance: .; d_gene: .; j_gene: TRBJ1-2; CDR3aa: CASSVDGGGGWDGYTF; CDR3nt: TGTGCCAGCAGCGTAGACGGAGGCGGGGGATGGGATGGCTACACCTTC
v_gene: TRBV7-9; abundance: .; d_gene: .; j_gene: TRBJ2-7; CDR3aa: CAGSTAGTYEQYF; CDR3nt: TGTGCCGGCAGCACAGCCGGGACCTACGAGCAGTACTTC
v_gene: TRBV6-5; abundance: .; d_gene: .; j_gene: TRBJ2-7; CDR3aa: CASSNPSGLPLYEQYF; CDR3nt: TGTGCCAGCAGTAACCCCTCGGGACTCCCGCTCTACGAGCAGTACTTC
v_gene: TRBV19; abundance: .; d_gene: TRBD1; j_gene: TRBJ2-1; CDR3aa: CASSIVAGGFSEQFF; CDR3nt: TGTGCCAGTAGTATAGTCGCAGGGGGATTCAGTGAGCAGTTCTTC
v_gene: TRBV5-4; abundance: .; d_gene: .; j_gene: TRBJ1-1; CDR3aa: CASSFSQGNTEAFF; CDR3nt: TGTGCCAGCAGCTTTTCCCAGGGGAACACTGAAGCTTTCTTT
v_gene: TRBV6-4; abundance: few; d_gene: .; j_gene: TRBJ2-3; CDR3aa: CASRYSSTDTQYF; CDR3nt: TGTGCCAGTAGGTACAGTAGCACAGATACGCAGTATTTT
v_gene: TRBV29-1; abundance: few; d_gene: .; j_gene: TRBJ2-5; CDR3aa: CSSTGQNGQYF; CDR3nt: TGCAGCTCCACTGGGCAAAACGGGCAGTACTTC
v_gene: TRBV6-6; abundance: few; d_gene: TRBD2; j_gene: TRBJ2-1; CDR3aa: CASRGTTQSGKQFF; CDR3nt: TGTGCCAGCCGAGGGACTACTCAAAGTGGGAAGCAGTTCTTC
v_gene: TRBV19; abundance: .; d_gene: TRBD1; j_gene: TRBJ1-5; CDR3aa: CASSILALGQGGQPQHF; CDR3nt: TGTGCCAGTAGTATATTGGCCCTGGGACAGGGTGGGCAGCCCCAGCATTTT
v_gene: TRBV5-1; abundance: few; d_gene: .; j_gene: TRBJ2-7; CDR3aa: CASSLTGHGTYEQYF; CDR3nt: TGCGCCAGCAGCTTGACTGGTCACGGAACCTACGAGCAGTACTTC
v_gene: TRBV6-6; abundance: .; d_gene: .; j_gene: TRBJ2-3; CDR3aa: CATAPSPGDTQYF; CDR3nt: TGTGCCACCGCTCCCTCCCCCGGAGATACGCAGTATTTT
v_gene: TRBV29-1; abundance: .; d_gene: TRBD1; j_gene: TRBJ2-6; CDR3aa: CSVRDRGPSNVLTF; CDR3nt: TGCAGCGTGCGGGACAGGGGTCCCTCCAACGTCCTGACTTTC
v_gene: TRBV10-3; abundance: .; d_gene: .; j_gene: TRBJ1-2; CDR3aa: CAISFGENYGYTF; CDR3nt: TGTGCCATCAGTTTTGGCGAAAACTATGGCTACACCTTC
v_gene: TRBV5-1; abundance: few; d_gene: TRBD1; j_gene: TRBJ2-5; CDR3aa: CASSLALWESTGEETQYF; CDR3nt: TGCGCCAGCAGCTTGGCCTTATGGGAATCGACAGGGGAAGAGACCCAGTACTTC
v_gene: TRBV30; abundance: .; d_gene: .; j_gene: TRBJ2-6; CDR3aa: CACTQAGANVLTF; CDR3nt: TGTGCCTGTACACAGGCCGGGGCCAACGTCCTGACTTTC
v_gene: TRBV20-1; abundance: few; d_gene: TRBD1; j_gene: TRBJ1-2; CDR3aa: CSARGSGTGEYGYTF; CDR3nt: TGCAGTGCTAGAGGGTCCGGGACAGGGGAATATGGCTACACCTTC
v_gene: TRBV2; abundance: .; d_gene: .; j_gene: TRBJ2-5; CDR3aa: CASIRMGIGETQYF; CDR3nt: TGTGCCAGCATTAGAATGGGGATTGGAGAGACCCAGTACTTC
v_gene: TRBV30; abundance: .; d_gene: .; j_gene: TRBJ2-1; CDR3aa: CAWINSYNEQFF; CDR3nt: TGTGCCTGGATCAACTCCTACAATGAGCAGTTCTTC
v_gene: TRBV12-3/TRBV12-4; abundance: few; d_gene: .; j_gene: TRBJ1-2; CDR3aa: CASSLVRTYGYTF; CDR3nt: TGTGCCAGCAGCCTGGTTAGGACCTATGGCTACACCTTC
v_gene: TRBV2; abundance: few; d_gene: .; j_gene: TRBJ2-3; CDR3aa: CASSAAGVAQYF; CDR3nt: TGTGCCAGCAGTGCTGCGGGCGTGGCGCAGTATTTT
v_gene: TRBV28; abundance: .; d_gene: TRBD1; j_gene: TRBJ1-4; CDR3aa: CASSPGTGPNEKLFF; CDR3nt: TGTGCCAGCAGTCCCGGGACAGGGCCTAATGAAAAACTGTTTTTT
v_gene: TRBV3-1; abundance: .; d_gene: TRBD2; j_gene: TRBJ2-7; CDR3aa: CASSQRRGGPYEQYF; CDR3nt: TGTGCCAGCAGCCAAAGGCGGGGGGGCCCGTACGAGCAGTACTTC
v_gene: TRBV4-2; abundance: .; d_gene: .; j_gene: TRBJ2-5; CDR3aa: CASSQESGLKRSGVQETQYF; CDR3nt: TGTGCCAGCAGCCAAGAGTCAGGTCTTAAGCGTTCGGGCGTACAAGAGACCCAGTACTTC
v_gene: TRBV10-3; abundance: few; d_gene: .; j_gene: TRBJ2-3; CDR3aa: CAISESRGTTTDTQYF; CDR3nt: TGTGCCATCAGTGAGTCAAGGGGTACTACCACAGATACGCAGTATTTT
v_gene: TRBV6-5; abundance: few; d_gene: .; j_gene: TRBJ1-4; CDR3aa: CASSYSAGVTANEKLFF; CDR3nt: TGTGCCAGCAGTTACTCGGCAGGGGTGACGGCTAATGAAAAACTGTTTTTT
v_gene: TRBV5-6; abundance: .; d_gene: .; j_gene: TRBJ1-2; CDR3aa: CASSLLPNPGGYTF; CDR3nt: TGTGCCAGCAGCTTGCTCCCTAACCCGGGTGGCTACACCTTC
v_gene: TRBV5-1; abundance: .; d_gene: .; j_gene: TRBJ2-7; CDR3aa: CASSLGGWESSYEQYF; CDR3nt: TGCGCCAGCAGCTTGGGGGGCTGGGAGAGCTCCTACGAGCAGTACTTC
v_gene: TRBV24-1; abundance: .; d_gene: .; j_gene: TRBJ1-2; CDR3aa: CATQVGPSYGYTF; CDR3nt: TGTGCCACCCAAGTGGGGCCCTCCTATGGCTACACCTTC
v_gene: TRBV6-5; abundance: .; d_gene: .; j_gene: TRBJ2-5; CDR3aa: CASSYSSRSFQETQYF; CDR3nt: TGTGCCAGCAGTTACTCTTCACGCAGCTTCCAAGAGACCCAGTACTTC
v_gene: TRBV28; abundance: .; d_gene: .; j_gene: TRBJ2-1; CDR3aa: CASSLGDSPSNEQFF; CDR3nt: TGTGCCAGCAGTTTAGGAGACAGTCCTAGCAATGAGCAGTTCTTC
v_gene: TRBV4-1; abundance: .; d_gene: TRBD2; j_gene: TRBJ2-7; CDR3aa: CASSLGLAEAYEQYF; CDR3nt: TGCGCCAGCAGCTTGGGACTAGCGGAGGCCTACGAGCAGTACTTC
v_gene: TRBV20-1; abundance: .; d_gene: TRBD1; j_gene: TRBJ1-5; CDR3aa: CGARQGDQPQHF; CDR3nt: TGCGGTGCTAGACAGGGGGATCAGCCCCAGCATTTT
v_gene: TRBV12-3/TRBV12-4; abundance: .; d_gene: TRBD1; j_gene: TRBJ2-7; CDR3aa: CASSLTQISGQGIEQYF; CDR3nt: TGTGCCAGCAGTTTGACGCAGATATCGGGACAGGGAATAGAGCAGTACTTC
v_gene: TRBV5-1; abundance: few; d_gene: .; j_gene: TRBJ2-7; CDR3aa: CASSLVGGTTYEQYF; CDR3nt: TGCGCCAGCAGCTTGGTCGGGGGCACAACCTACGAGCAGTACTTC
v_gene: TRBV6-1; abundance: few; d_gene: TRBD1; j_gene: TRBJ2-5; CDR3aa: CASSETTGGYGETQYF; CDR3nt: TGTGCCAGCAGTGAAACGACAGGGGGTTATGGAGAGACCCAGTACTTC
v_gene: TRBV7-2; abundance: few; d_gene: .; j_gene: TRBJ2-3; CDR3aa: CASSLEYLSTDTQYF; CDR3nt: TGTGCCAGCAGCTTAGAATACCTCAGCACAGATACGCAGTATTTT
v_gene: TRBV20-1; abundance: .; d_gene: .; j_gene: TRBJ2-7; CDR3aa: CSAREPLIPSYEQYF; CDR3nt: TGCAGTGCTAGAGAACCCCTAATCCCCTCCTACGAGCAGTACTTC
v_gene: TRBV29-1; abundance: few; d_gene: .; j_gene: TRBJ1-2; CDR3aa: CSVVDYRTTGYTF; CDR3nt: TGCAGCGTTGTGGATTATCGGACGACAGGCTACACCTTC